Sequencing of this T cell receptor beta chain was carried out in a study of cytomegalovirus exposure and HLA in healthy donors. Study results and caveats: Analyses of presence/absence relied on an assumption of roughly uniform sequencing depth across donors. Earlier findings revealed that most TCR beta V segments proved productive either about 90% or about 30% of the time.

For this clone: Its target is unknown.

Primers: 60 Vbeta forward and 13 Jbeta reverse. The method was immunoSEQ multiplex PCR; TCRdb's version includes in-frame clones alone and lacks a portion of them. The repertoire holds about 160,000 clones, roughly 80% seen once, with 4.5% in the top ten. This CDR3 has 15 residues. The V gene lost 1 base and the J gene lost 3 bases, with 10 bases spanning the gap. CDR1 and CDR2 (germline): SGHRS, YFSETQ. The chain uses TRBV5-1 and TRBJ2-2, with D unresolved. The sample taken for sequencing was PBMCs. The origin of this receptor is a woman aged 50 to 60 in good health and CMV-seropositive. The CDR3 loop reads CASSLRVGDTGELFF. CDR3 coding DNA: TGCGCCAGCAGCTTGCGAGTTGGAGACACCGGGGAGCTGTTTTTT.